The source of this TCR beta chain is a study of blood T cell repertoires in COVID-19. Authors' analysis steps: Estimated nucleated cell counts came from reference gene primer amplification. TCRdb's table, derived via immunoSEQ multiplex PCR, lists solely in-frame clones and lacks some. The DNA gave D and trimming, while V, J and clone size come from that table. The table shows some 490,000 clones, with about 85% occurring only once. In Cohort 3, a recovered donor had either two negative PCRs, clearance, or symptom resolution. Germline V gives CDR1 SNHLY, CDR2 FYNNEI. The CDR3 is 12 residues long. The V gene lost 1 base and the J gene lost 7 bases, with 7 bases spanning the gap. This clone was detected only once.

The receptor was derived from a woman aged 60 to 75 who had recovered from COVID-19. The specimen sequenced was PBMCs or T cells enriched from blood (not recorded which). The gene calls are TRBV2 and TRBJ1-2, with D perhaps matching TRBD1 (5 bases). The CDR3 spells CASSEVQGGYTF. DNA of the CDR3: TGTGCCAGCAGTGAAGTTCAGGGTGGCTACACCTTC.